This TCR beta chain is from a study of blood T cell repertoires in COVID-19. Whole-study context: Samples representing acute and convalescent COVID-19 were sourced from the United States, Italy and Spain. T cells, B-cell-depleted T cells, or PBMCs provided the cDNA or gDNA that served as material.

In the original analysis: Estimation of nucleated cell counts relied on the amplification of reference gene primers. Only in-frame clones appear in the TCRdb table, and some are missing; sequencing was by immunoSEQ multiplex PCR. The V and J calls and clone size were taken over from that table, and D and trimming were inferred from the DNA. The sample carries about 190,000 clones, approximately 85% recorded once. The CDR3 loop spans 13 amino acids. The junction had 5 bases not matched to a gene; V was cut back by 4 bases and J by 7 bases. Germline CDR1 and CDR2: SGHRS and YFSETQ. This TCR came from a woman aged 80 or over with acute or convalescent COVID-19. What was sequenced was peripheral blood. The chain has TRBV5-1 and TRBJ1-1; 9 bases are shared with TRBD1. In DNA, the CDR3 is TGCGCCAGCAGCCTCCGGGACAGGGATGAAGCTTTCTTT. Amino acid sequence: CASSLRDRDEAFF.